The 21 T cell receptor beta chains in this list originate from one sample, sequenced in a study of response to subunit inactivated influenza vaccine. MiXCR, run by TCRdb on the RT-PCR reads, gives a single entry per CDR3 protein. The sample shows roughly 650,000 distinct CDR3 sequences, approximately 14% of them seen only once. The input for sequencing was PBMCs from blood, taken less than 13 days after vaccination. These receptors all stem from a man aged 50 to 59 who received an inactivated influenza vaccine.

This chain uses TRBV7-9 with TRBJ2-2, with 9 bases lining up with TRBD1. The CDR3 length is 16 residues. The V gene's germline CDR1 is SEHNR and CDR2 FQNEAQ (reference sequence). With V trimmed by 3 bases and J by 1 base, 3 bases remained unmatched. Here the CDR3 reads CASSLRDRENTGELFF. In nucleotides, the CDR3 is TGTGCCAGCAGCTTGCGGGACAGGGAGAACACCGGGGAGCTGTTTTTT. Together with reference TRBV7-9 and TRBJ2-2, the CDR3 gives the full variable domain: DTGVSQNPRHKITKRGQNVTFRCDPISEHNRLYWYRQTLGQGPEFLTYFQNEAQLEKSRLLSDRFSAERPKGSFSTLEIQRTEQGDSAMYLCASSLRDRENTGELFFGEGSRLTVL.

The rearrangement links TRBV7-2 to TRBJ2-3; a weak D match, TRBD2 (6 bases). V was cut by 4 bases and J by 6 bases, with 14 bases left in between. CDR3 length: 14 residues. Germline V lookup: CDR1 SGHTA, CDR2 FQGNSA. Here the CDR3 DNA reads TGTGCCAGCAGCTCCGGGGGAGTATGGGATACGCAGTATTTT. Protein: CASSSGGVWDTQYF.

The sample holds a few counts of this clonotype. This chain uses TRBV5-6 with TRBJ1-6; 8 bases fit TRBD1. CDR1 is SGHDT and CDR2 is YYEEEE in the germline V gene. Unmatched junction bases numbered 4, after V lost 5 bases and J lost 9 bases. This CDR3 has 13 residues. CDR3 in amino acids: CASRTGVSSPLHF. CDR3 nucleotide sequence: TGTGCCAGCAGGACAGGGGTGAGTTCACCCCTCCACTTT.

There are a few counts of this clonotype. V is TRBV5-6 and J is TRBJ2-5; D possibly corresponds to TRBD1 (5 bases). Trimming took off 3 bases at V and 1 base at J, with 10 bases between the two ends. CDR1 is SGHDT, CDR2 YYEEEE, per germline. The CDR3 consists of 14 residues. CDR3: CASSYDSTQETQYF. The CDR3 nucleotides read TGTGCCAGCAGCTACGACAGTACCCAAGAGACCCAGTACTTC.

This sequence joins TRBV5-6 and TRBJ2-7; 7 positions match TRBD1. The CDR3 totals 15 residues. Germline V lookup: CDR1 SGHDT, CDR2 YYEEEE. The V and J ends lost 4 bases and 5 bases, in that order; junction bases with no gene match: 12. DNA for the CDR3: TGTGCCAGCAGCGCAGAAGACAGGGAGATCCACGAGCAGTACTTC. Translated, it gives CASSAEDREIHEQYF.

CDR3 sequence (DNA): TGTGCCAGCAGCCAAACCTCGGACGCCCCCTCCTACAATGAGCAGTTCTTC. Residues: CASSQTSDAPSYNEQFF. The chain couples TRBV7-8 to TRBJ2-1; no definite D call. V lost 5 bases and J 0 bases, leaving 17 bases between the germline ends. The CDR3 is 17 residues long. Germline V lookup: CDR1 SGHVS, CDR2 FQNEAQ.

The CDR3 nucleotides are TGTGCCAGCAGCCATGGACTCTTCAGGGAGACCCAGTACTTC. It yields the protein CASSHGLFRETQYF. The rearrangement links TRBV3-1 to TRBJ2-5; weak D call: TRBD2 (5 bases). CDR3 length: 14 amino acids. The germline V gene has CDR1 LGHDT and CDR2 YNNKEL (reference sequence). V dropped 3 bases and J dropped 5 bases, with 13 bases sitting between them.

The rearrangement links TRBV4-2 to TRBJ2-2; D is tentatively TRBD1 or TRBD2 (5 bases each). Germline V CDR1 and CDR2: LGHNA, YNFKEQ. Between the trimmed V and J ends, which lost 0 bases and 4 bases, there was a span of 9 bases. This CDR3 comprises 15 residues. The CDR3 sequence: CASSQEGVGTGELFF. CDR3 DNA: TGTGCCAGCAGCCAAGAGGGGGTCGGCACCGGGGAGCTGTTTTTT.

This clonotype was observed a handful of times. The chain couples TRBV7-2 to TRBJ2-7, with 13 bases that match TRBD2. J gave up 6 bases and V 3 bases, and 5 bases lay outside the gene matches. The germline V gene encodes CDR1 SGHTA and CDR2 FQGNSA. The CDR3 runs to 15 residues. CDR3 amino acids: CASSFGLAGVREQYF. CDR3 bases: TGTGCCAGCAGCTTCGGACTAGCGGGAGTTCGCGAGCAGTACTTC.

This chain joins TRBV12-3 or TRBV12-4 and TRBJ2-1; no clear D. The ends were cut back, 3 bases at V and 5 bases at J, with 8 bases in the middle. CDR3 length equals 13 residues. CDR3 sequence reads: CASSFLQHNEQFF. CDR3 DNA sequence: TGTGCCAGCAGTTTTTTGCAGCACAATGAGCAGTTCTTC.

The V gene is TRBV10-2, the J gene TRBJ1-2; possible D gene TRBD1, 5 bases. Germline CDR1 and CDR2: WSHSY and SAAADI. CDR3 length: 11 amino acids. Trimming stripped 8 bases from V and 8 bases from J, with 12 bases between. CDR3 loop: CASGGGEGYTF. CDR3 DNA sequence: TGCGCCAGCGGGGGAGGCGAGGGCTACACCTTC.

This clonotype was counted a few times. V is TRBV7-3 and J is TRBJ2-1, with 7 bases lining up with TRBD2. V lost 8 bases, J lost 5 bases, and 6 bases stayed unmatched. Germline CDR1 SGHTA, CDR2 FQGTGA. This CDR3 comprises 13 residues. The CDR3 region has the DNA TGTGCCAGCTCTGCGGGAGTTAACAATGAGCAGTTCTTC. Amino acids: CASSAGVNNEQFF.

V usage is TRBV4-3 and J usage is TRBJ1-4; D is uncertain. Germline values: CDR1 LGHNA, CDR2 YSLEER. This CDR3 spans 13 amino acids. V was trimmed by 2 bases and J by 12 bases, leaving 13 bases between them. The CDR3 region is CASSQSGGVELFF. The CDR3 DNA is TGCGCCAGCAGCCAATCTGGAGGTGTGGAACTGTTTTTT.

The chain recombines TRBV12-3 or TRBV12-4 with TRBJ2-1, with D possibly being TRBD1 or TRBD2 (5 bases each). The CDR3 has 19 residues. V shed 9 bases and J shed 2 bases, with 29 bases lying between them. The CDR3 loop is CARQTWGRRDRDPYNEQFF. The CDR3 DNA reads as TGTGCCAGGCAGACCTGGGGACGGCGAGACCGGGACCCCTACAATGAGCAGTTCTTC.

The table lists this clonotype with many counts. V usage is TRBV12-3 or TRBV12-4 and J usage is TRBJ1-6; no firm D call. Trimming took 2 bases from V and 2 from J, leaving 4 bases between them. This CDR3 comprises 14 residues. Here the CDR3 DNA reads TGTGCCAGCAGTTTACGAGCCTATAATTCACCCCTCCACTTT. This encodes CASSLRAYNSPLHF.

The rearrangement links TRBV20-1 to TRBJ2-1; 16 nucleotides line up with TRBD2. The trim removed 5 bases at V and 9 bases at J, leaving 7 bases unmatched. CDR3 length equals 15 residues. The V gene's germline CDR1 is DFQATT and CDR2 SNEGSKA (reference sequence). CDR3 sequence reads: CSAFGTSGRVAEQFF. CDR3 bases: TGCAGTGCTTTCGGGACTAGCGGGAGGGTTGCTGAGCAGTTCTTC.

This clonotype has only a few counts. This rearrangement joins TRBV5-1 to TRBJ2-1, with D unclear. The CDR3 has 15 amino acids. Germline V gene data show CDR1 as SGHRS and CDR2 as YFSETQ. With 7 bases removed from V and 0 bases from J, the gap between germline ends came to 14 bases. The CDR3 protein is CASASDMSSYNEQFF. CDR3 coding DNA: TGCGCCAGCGCTTCCGACATGAGCTCCTACAATGAGCAGTTCTTC.

This clonotype was picked up a small number of times. This rearrangement joins TRBV27 to TRBJ1-2, with no clear D. Germline CDR1 is MNHEY and CDR2 is SMNVEV (reference sequence). CDR3 length equals 15 residues. V lost 4 bases to trimming and J lost 8 bases, with 20 bases between them. This chain's CDR3 is CASSSWADLEGGYTF. The CDR3 bases are TGTGCCAGCAGTTCATGGGCAGATTTAGAGGGAGGCTACACCTTC.

The gene calls are TRBV7-2 and TRBJ2-1; TRBD1 might be the D (5 bases). Trimming left V 3 bases short and J 7 bases short, with 13 bases between. CDR1 and CDR2 (germline): SGHTA, FQGNSA. CDR3 length: 14 residues. DNA of the CDR3: TGTGCCAGCAGCTTCTCCCAGGGTACTAATGAGCAGTTCTTC. It yields the protein CASSFSQGTNEQFF.

This clonotype was counted at least ten times. The V call is TRBV28, the J call TRBJ2-7, with D uncertain. This CDR3 has 11 amino acids. Trimming stripped 8 bases from V and 7 bases from J, with 12 bases between. Germline lookup yields CDR1 MDHEN and CDR2 SYDVKM. CDR3 residues: CASDRSGEQYF. The DNA for the CDR3 is TGTGCCAGCGACCGGAGTGGAGAGCAGTACTTC.

This clonotype showed up just a few times. Here the CDR3 reads CASSIPGQLYEQYF. The CDR3 DNA reads as TGTGCCAGCAGCATTCCGGGACAGTTATACGAGCAGTACTTC. The chain couples TRBV5-4 to TRBJ2-7; 7 bases map to TRBD1. The V gene end was trimmed by 4 bases and the J gene end by 4 bases; junction bases not matched to a gene: 8. In germline, CDR1 is SGHNT, CDR2 YYREEE (reference sequence). The length of the CDR3 is 14 residues.